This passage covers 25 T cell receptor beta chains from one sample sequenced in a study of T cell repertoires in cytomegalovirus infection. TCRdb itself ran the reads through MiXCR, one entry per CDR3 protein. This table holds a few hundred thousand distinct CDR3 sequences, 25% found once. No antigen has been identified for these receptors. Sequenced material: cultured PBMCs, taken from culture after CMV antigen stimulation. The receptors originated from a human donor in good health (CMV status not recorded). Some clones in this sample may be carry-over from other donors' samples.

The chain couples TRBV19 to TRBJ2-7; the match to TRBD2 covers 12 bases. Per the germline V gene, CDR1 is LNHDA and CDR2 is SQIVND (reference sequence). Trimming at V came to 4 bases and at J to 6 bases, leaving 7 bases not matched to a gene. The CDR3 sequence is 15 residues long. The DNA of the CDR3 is TGTGCCAGTAGTACACTAGCGGGAGGTCCCGGCGAGCAGTACTTC. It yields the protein CASSTLAGGPGEQYF.

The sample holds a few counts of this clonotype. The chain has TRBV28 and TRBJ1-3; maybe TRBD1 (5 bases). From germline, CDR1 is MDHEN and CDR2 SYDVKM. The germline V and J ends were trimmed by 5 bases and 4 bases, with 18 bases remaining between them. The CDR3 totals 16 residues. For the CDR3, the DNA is TGTGCCAGCAGTCCATCGGGGGATAGAAGAGGAAACACCATATATTTT. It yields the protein CASSPSGDRRGNTIYF.

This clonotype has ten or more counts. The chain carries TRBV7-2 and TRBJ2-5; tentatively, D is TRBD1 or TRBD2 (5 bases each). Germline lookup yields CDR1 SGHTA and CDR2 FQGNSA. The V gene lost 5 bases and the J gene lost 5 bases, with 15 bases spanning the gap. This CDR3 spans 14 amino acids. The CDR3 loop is CASSPMGDAETQYF. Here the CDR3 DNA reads TGTGCCAGCAGCCCCATGGGGGACGCGGAGACCCAGTACTTC.

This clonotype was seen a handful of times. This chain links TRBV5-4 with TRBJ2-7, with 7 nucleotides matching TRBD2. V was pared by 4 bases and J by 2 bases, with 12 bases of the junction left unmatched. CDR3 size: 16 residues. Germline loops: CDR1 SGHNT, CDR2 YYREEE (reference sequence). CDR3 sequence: CASSGGGGRLTYEQYF. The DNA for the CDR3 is TGTGCCAGCAGCGGTGGCGGGGGACGGTTAACCTACGAGCAGTACTTC.

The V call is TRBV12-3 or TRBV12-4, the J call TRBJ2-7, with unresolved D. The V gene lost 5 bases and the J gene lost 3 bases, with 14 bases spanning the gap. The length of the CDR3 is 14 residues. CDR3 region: CASSLTRANYEQYF. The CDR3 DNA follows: TGTGCCAGCAGTCTAACCCGGGCCAACTACGAGCAGTACTTC.

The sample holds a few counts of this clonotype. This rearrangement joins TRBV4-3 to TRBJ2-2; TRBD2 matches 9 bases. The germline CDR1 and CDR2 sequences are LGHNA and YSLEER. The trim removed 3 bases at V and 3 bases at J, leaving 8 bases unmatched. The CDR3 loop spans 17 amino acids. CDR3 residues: CASSQGARLADTGELFF. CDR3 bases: TGCGCCAGCAGCCAGGGGGCTAGACTAGCGGACACCGGGGAGCTGTTTTTT.

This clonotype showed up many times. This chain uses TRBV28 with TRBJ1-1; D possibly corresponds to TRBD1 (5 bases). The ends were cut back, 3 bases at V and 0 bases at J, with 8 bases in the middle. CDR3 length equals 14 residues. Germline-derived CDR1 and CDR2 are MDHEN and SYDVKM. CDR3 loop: CASSLGGMNTEAFF. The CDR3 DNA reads TGTGCCAGCAGTTTGGGGGGGATGAACACTGAAGCTTTCTTT.

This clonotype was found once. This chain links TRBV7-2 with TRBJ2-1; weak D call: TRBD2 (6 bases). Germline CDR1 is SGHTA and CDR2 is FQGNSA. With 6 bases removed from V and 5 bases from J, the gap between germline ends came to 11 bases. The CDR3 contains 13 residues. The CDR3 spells CASRMEGHNEQFF. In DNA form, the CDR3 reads TGTGCCAGCAGGATGGAGGGTCACAATGAGCAGTTCTTC.

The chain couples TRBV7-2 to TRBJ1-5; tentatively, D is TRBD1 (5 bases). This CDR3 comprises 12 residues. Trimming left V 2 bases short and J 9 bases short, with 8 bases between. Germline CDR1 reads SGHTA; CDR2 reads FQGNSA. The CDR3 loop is CASSLMGGPQHF. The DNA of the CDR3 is TGTGCCAGCAGCTTAATGGGGGGGCCCCAGCATTTT. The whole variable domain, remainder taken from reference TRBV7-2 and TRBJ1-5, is GAGVSQSPSNKVTEKGKDVELRCDPISGHTALYWYRQSLGQGLEFLIYFQGNSAPDKSGLPSDRFSAERTGGSVSTLTIQRTQQEDSAVYLCASSLMGGPQHFGDGTRLSIL.

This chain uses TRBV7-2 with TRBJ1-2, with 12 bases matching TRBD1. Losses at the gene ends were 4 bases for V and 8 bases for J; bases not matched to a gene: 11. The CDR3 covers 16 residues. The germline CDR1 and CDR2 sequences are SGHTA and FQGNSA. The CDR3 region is CASSSPVGTGGLGYTF. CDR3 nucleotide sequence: TGTGCCAGCAGCTCCCCGGTTGGGACAGGGGGCTTGGGCTACACCTTC.

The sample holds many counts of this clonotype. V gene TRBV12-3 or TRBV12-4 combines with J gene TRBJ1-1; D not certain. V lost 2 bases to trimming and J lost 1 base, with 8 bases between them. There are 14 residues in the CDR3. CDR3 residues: CASSLTAGNTEAFF. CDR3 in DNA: TGTGCCAGCAGTTTAACAGCAGGGAACACTGAAGCTTTCTTT.

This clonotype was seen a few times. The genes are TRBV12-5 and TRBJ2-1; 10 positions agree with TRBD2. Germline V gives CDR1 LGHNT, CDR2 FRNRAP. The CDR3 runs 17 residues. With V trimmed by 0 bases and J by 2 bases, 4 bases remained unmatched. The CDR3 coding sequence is TGTGCTAGTGGTTTGGTACAAAGCGGGAGGGCCTACAATGAGCAGTTCTTC. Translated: CASGLVQSGRAYNEQFF.

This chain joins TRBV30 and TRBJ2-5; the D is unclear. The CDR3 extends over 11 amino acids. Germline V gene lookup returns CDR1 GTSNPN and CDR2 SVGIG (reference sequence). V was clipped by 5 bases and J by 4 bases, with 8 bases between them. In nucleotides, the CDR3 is TGTGCCTGGGCCACCGGAGAGACCCAGTACTTC. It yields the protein CAWATGETQYF.

CDR3 protein: CASRLVGKLNTEAFF. In DNA, the CDR3 is TGTGCCAGCAGACTAGTGGGCAAACTGAACACTGAAGCTTTCTTT. The chain links TRBV7-9 to TRBJ1-1, with D hard to call. Germline V gives CDR1 SEHNR, CDR2 FQNEAQ (reference sequence). The V and J ends lost 6 bases and 0 bases respectively, with 14 bases between them. This CDR3 comprises 15 residues.

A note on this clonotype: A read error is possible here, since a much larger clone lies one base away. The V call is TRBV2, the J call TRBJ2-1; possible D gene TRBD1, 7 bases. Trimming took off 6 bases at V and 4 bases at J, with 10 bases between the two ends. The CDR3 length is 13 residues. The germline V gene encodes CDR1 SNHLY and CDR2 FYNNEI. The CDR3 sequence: CASSGGQYNEQFF. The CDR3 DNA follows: TGTGCCAGCAGCGGGGGACAGTACAATGAGCAGTTCTTC.

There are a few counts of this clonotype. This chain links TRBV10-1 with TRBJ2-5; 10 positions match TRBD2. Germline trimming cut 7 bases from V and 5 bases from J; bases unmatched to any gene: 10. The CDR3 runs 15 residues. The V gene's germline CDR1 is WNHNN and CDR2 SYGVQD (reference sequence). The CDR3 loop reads CASNEREGPGETQYF. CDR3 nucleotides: TGCGCCAGCAACGAGCGGGAGGGTCCCGGGGAGACCCAGTACTTC.

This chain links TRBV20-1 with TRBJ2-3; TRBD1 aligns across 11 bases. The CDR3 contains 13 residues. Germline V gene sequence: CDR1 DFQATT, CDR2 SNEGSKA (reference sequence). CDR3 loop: CSVGQGAIDTQYF. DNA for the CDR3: TGCAGCGTCGGACAGGGGGCGATAGATACGCAGTATTTT.

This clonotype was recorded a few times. This chain's CDR3 is CATSDPGWSAYTF. The CDR3 DNA sequence: TGTGCCACCAGTGACCCCGGTTGGTCCGCGTACACCTTC. The rearrangement joins TRBV24-1 to TRBJ1-2; D not certain. This CDR3 has 13 amino acids. V was cut by 4 bases and J by 11 bases, with 16 bases left in between. The V gene's germline CDR1 is KGHDR and CDR2 SFDVKD.

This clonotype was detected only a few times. Here the CDR3 reads CASSLLTPGVQETQYF. The CDR3 DNA reads as TGTGCCAGCAGCTTGCTAACTCCCGGTGTCCAAGAGACCCAGTACTTC. The chain couples TRBV11-2 to TRBJ2-5; no clear D. Germline V CDR1 and CDR2: SGHAT, FQNNGV. CDR3 length: 16 residues. Between the trimmed V and J ends, which lost 3 bases and 1 base, there was a span of 15 bases.

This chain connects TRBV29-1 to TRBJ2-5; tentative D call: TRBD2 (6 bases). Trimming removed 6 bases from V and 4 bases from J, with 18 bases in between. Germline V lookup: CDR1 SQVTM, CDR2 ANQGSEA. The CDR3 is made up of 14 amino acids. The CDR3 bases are TGCAGCGTGGCCCCGGGACTGGGCGGAGAGACCCAGTACTTC. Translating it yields CSVAPGLGGETQYF.

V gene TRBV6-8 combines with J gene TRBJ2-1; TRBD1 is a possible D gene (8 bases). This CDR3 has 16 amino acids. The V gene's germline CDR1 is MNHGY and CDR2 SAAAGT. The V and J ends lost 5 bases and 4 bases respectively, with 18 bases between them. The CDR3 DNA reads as TGTGCCAGCAGTGGACTAGGGACAGGAGTTTACAATGAGCAGTTCTTC. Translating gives CASSGLGTGVYNEQFF.

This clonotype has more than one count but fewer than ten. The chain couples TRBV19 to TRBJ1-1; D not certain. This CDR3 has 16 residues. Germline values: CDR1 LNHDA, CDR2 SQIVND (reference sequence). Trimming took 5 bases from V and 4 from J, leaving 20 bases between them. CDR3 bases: TGTGCCAGTAGTTCTCCCTTCGGCCATACTTCCACTGAAGCTTTCTTT. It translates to CASSSPFGHTSTEAFF.

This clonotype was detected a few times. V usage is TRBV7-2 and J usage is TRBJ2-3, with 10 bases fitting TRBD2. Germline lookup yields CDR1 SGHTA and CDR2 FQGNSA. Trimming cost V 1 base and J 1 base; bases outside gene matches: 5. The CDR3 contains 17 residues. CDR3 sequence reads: CASSLVPSGSGTDTQYF. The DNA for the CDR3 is TGTGCCAGCAGCTTAGTTCCTAGCGGGAGCGGCACAGATACGCAGTATTTT.

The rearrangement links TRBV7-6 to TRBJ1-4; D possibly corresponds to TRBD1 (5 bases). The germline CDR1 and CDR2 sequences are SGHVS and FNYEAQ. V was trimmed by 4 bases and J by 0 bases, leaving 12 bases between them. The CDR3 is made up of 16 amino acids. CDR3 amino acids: CASSSLMGATNEKLFF. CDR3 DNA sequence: TGTGCCAGCAGCTCCCTCATGGGGGCAACTAATGAAAAACTGTTTTTT.

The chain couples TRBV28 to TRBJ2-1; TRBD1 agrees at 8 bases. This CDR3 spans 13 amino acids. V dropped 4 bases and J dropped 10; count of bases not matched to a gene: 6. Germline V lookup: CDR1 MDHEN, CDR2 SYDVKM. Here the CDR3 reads CASSSAWDREQFF. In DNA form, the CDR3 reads TGTGCCAGCAGTTCTGCATGGGACAGGGAGCAGTTCTTC.